This entry lists 28 T cell receptor beta chains sequenced from one sample in a study of T cell changes during pregnancy in multiple sclerosis. The protocol was immunoSEQ multiplex PCR, while the TCRdb copy is restricted to in-frame clones and leaves out a portion. The table shows about 83,000 clones, with 90% to 95% occurring only once. The source was peripheral blood, collected in the second trimester of pregnancy. The origin of the receptors is a female donor with multiple sclerosis, enrolled in a pregnancy study.

The rearrangement links TRBV27 to TRBJ1-1; 8 nucleotides match TRBD1. V lost 4 bases and J lost 6; bases outside the gene matches: 16. Looked up from germline, CDR1 is MNHEY and CDR2 is SMNVEV (reference sequence). The CDR3 is 17 residues long. The CDR3 reads CASSSLTLRTGKAEAFF. CDR3 DNA sequence: TGTGCCAGCAGTTCCCTTACGCTGAGGACAGGGAAGGCTGAAGCTTTCTTT.

V and J are TRBV13 and TRBJ2-1; 8 bases line up with TRBD2. The length of the CDR3 is 15 residues. Germline V gene sequence: CDR1 PRHDT, CDR2 FYEKMQ (reference sequence). Trimming at V came to 3 bases and at J to 4 bases, leaving 5 bases not matched to a gene. For the CDR3, the DNA is TGTGCCAGCAGCTTGAGCGGGAGCCGATACAATGAGCAGTTCTTC. It codes for CASSLSGSRYNEQFF. Drawing the rest from reference TRBV13 and TRBJ2-1, the complete variable domain is AAGVIQSPRHLIKEKRETATLKCYPIPRHDTVYWYQQGPGQDPQFLISFYEKMQSDKGSIPDRFSAQQFSDYHSELNMSSLELGDSALYFCASSLSGSRYNEQFFGPGTRLTVL.

In DNA, the CDR3 is TGCAGCGTTAACGACTGGCGGGCGGCCTCTGGGGCCAACGTCCTGACTTTC. Translation gives CSVNDWRAASGANVLTF. The V call is TRBV29-1, the J call TRBJ2-6, with D possibly TRBD2 on 5 matching bases. The V and J ends lost 5 bases and 0 bases respectively, with 17 bases between them. This CDR3 spans 17 amino acids. Germline lookup yields CDR1 SQVTM and CDR2 ANQGSEA.

The chain joins TRBV27 to TRBJ2-2, with a possible D match to TRBD2 (10 bases). This CDR3 comprises 17 residues. Germline V gives CDR1 MNHEY, CDR2 SMNVEV (reference sequence). Between the trimmed V and J ends, which lost 8 bases and 6 bases, there was a span of 25 bases. This CDR3 reads CASRDRVLAGVPGELFF. The CDR3 bases are TGTGCCAGCCGGGACAGGGTTCTAGCGGGAGTCCCCGGGGAGCTGTTTTTT.

The rearrangement links TRBV4-3 to TRBJ2-7; a possible D gene is TRBD2 (5 bases). Between the trimmed V and J ends, which lost 0 bases and 5 bases, there was a span of 8 bases. Germline V gene data show CDR1 as LGHNA and CDR2 as YSLEER. The CDR3 is made up of 13 amino acids. The CDR3 protein is CASSQDSGNEQYF. CDR3 coding DNA: TGCGCCAGCAGCCAAGATTCGGGGAACGAGCAGTACTTC.

V usage is TRBV7-9 and J usage is TRBJ2-7; 10 bases align to TRBD2. The germline V gene has CDR1 SEHNR and CDR2 FQNEAQ (reference sequence). The CDR3 spans 14 residues. V shed 5 bases, J shed 12 bases, and the junction held 13 bases outside the gene matches. CDR3 sequence (DNA): TGTGCCAGCAGCCCAAGGACTAGCGGTGGTAGTTCGTACTTC. Its translation is CASSPRTSGGSSYF.

This clone was seen just once. J is TRBJ2-3 and V is TRBV5-1; D unclear. This CDR3 contains 14 residues. Per the germline V gene, CDR1 is SGHRS and CDR2 is YFSETQ. Between the trimmed V and J ends, which lost 0 bases and 1 base, there was a span of 6 bases. The CDR3, as DNA: TGCGCCAGCAGCTTGGGAATAGGCACAGATACGCAGTATTTT. This gives the protein CASSLGIGTDTQYF. The variable domain in full, completed from reference TRBV5-1 and TRBJ2-3, reads KAGVTQTPRYLIKTRGQQVTLSCSPISGHRSVSWYQQTPGQGLQFLFEYFSETQRNKGNFPGRFSGRQFSNSRSEMNVSTLELGDSALYLCASSLGIGTDTQYFGPGTRLTVL.

This sequence joins TRBV6-6 and TRBJ2-7, with no clear D. The germline V gene has CDR1 MNHNY and CDR2 SVGAGI (reference sequence). V gave up 11 bases and J gave up 2 bases, with 10 bases separating them. The CDR3 has 11 amino acids. The CDR3 protein is CASAEAYEQYF. The CDR3 DNA is TGTGCCTCAGCCGAGGCCTACGAGCAGTACTTC.

This chain uses TRBV7-6 with TRBJ2-7; D gene uncertain. Trimming left V 3 bases short and J 7 bases short, with 10 bases between. The CDR3 spans 12 residues. Germline values: CDR1 SGHVS, CDR2 FNYEAQ. The CDR3 DNA sequence: TGTGCCAGCAGCTTGACTTCGGTGGAGCAGTACTTC. Translation: CASSLTSVEQYF.

The V and J genes are TRBV5-1 and TRBJ1-2; TRBD1 agrees at 11 bases. From germline, CDR1 is SGHRS and CDR2 YFSETQ. V dropped 3 bases and J dropped 9; count of bases not matched to a gene: 13. CDR3 length: 16 residues. Here the CDR3 DNA reads TGCGCCAGCAGCTCGATTTTTAGGACAGGGGGCCGTAGCTACACCTTC. It codes for CASSSIFRTGGRSYTF. The variable domain in full, with the rest retrieved from reference TRBV5-1 and TRBJ1-2, is KAGVTQTPRYLIKTRGQQVTLSCSPISGHRSVSWYQQTPGQGLQFLFEYFSETQRNKGNFPGRFSGRQFSNSRSEMNVSTLELGDSALYLCASSSIFRTGGRSYTFGSGTRLTVV.

The rearrangement joins TRBV19 to TRBJ1-1, with D possibly being TRBD1 (5 bases). The CDR3 has 13 residues. With 1 base removed from V and 4 bases from J, the gap between germline ends came to 7 bases. Germline lookup yields CDR1 LNHDA and CDR2 SQIVND (reference sequence). The CDR3 DNA reads TGTGCCAGTAGTATAGCCAGGGCCACTGAAGCTTTCTTT. This translates into CASSIARATEAFF.

The chain links TRBV5-1 to TRBJ1-1; 7 bases agree with TRBD1. The CDR3 contains 16 residues. From germline, CDR1 is SGHRS and CDR2 YFSETQ. J lost 2 bases, V lost 3 bases, and 10 bases had no gene match. The CDR3 reads CASSSFPGQSNTEAFF. The CDR3 DNA is TGCGCCAGCAGCTCCTTCCCGGGACAGTCCAACACTGAAGCTTTCTTT.

The rearrangement uses TRBV6-5 and TRBJ1-2; 9 bases are shared with TRBD1. V shed 2 bases and J 6 bases; nucleotides not matched to a gene: 10. Germline CDR1 reads MNHEY; CDR2 reads SVGAGI. There are 16 residues in the CDR3. The CDR3 DNA reads as TGTGCCAGCAGTTACGAATCACAGGGGGCGCCTCATGGCTACACCTTC. It encodes CASSYESQGAPHGYTF.

V and J are TRBV9 and TRBJ2-5; 8 nucleotides line up with TRBD1. The CDR3 consists of 16 residues. Looked up from germline, CDR1 is SGDLS and CDR2 is YYNGEE. After removal of 3 bases from V and 2 bases from J, the junction contained 9 bases not matched to a gene. CDR3 sequence (DNA): TGTGCCAGCAGCGCCCGACAGGGGCTCCCTCAAGAGACCCAGTACTTC. Translating it yields CASSARQGLPQETQYF.

The chain employs TRBV13 and TRBJ1-1; tentatively, D is TRBD1 (6 bases). In germline, CDR1 is PRHDT, CDR2 FYEKMQ (reference sequence). Trimming left V 7 bases short and J 1 base short, with 16 bases between. CDR3 length: 15 amino acids. The CDR3 nucleotides are TGTGCCAGCACCCTCCGGGGGGGGCGGAACACTGAAGCTTTCTTT. Translation gives CASTLRGGRNTEAFF.

The rearrangement links TRBV11-3 to TRBJ2-7; TRBD1 matches at 11 bases. The CDR3 is made up of 15 amino acids. J was trimmed by 0 bases and V by 5 bases; bases with no gene match: 3. CDR1 is SGHNT, CDR2 YENEEA, per germline. The CDR3 loop reads CASSGGTGGSYEQYF. In DNA, the CDR3 is TGTGCCAGCAGCGGCGGGACAGGGGGCTCCTACGAGCAGTACTTC.

CDR3 sequence (DNA): TGCAGCGTTGGGGGGGTTGGGGCAGATACGCAGTATTTT. Translating it yields CSVGGVGADTQYF. The chain carries TRBV29-1 and TRBJ2-3, with D perhaps matching TRBD2 (6 bases). Germline V gene sequence: CDR1 SQVTM, CDR2 ANQGSEA. The CDR3 totals 13 residues. Trimming cost V 4 bases and J 4 bases, with 12 bases left between them.

The V call is TRBV18, the J call TRBJ1-3; maybe TRBD1 (5 bases). The CDR3 contains 15 residues. V lost 3 bases to trimming and J lost 2 bases, with 11 bases between them. CDR1 is KGHSH and CDR2 is LQKENI in the germline V gene. CDR3 in amino acids: CASSPLEGPGNTIYF. The CDR3 DNA reads as TGTGCCAGCTCACCTCTGGAGGGGCCTGGAAACACCATATATTTT.

This chain uses TRBV6-1 with TRBJ1-2, with 10 bases matching TRBD1. CDR1 and CDR2 (germline): MNHNS, SASEGT. V gave up 4 bases and J gave up 8 bases; unmatched junction bases: 7. The CDR3 spans 14 residues. The CDR3 sequence is CASSVDRGREGYTF. Here the CDR3 DNA reads TGTGCCAGCAGTGTAGACAGGGGGCGAGAAGGCTACACCTTC.

This chain joins TRBV11-2 and TRBJ2-1, with D maybe TRBD1 (6 bases). Germline V gene lookup returns CDR1 SGHAT and CDR2 FQNNGV. Trimming took off 4 bases at V and 4 bases at J, with 11 bases between the two ends. The CDR3 spans 14 residues. The CDR3 nucleotides are TGTGCCAGCAGCTCCACTACAGGGTACAATGAGCAGTTCTTC. Protein: CASSSTTGYNEQFF.

The rearrangement uses TRBV2 and TRBJ2-4, with a weak D call TRBD2 (5 bases). Germline CDR1 reads SNHLY; CDR2 reads FYNNEI. This CDR3 is built from 11 residues. V dropped 7 bases and J dropped 9 bases, with 10 bases sitting between them. CDR3 DNA sequence: TGTGCCAGCATGGCCCGGGGCATTCAGTACTTC. This sequence encodes CASMARGIQYF.

The chain links TRBV6-1 to TRBJ1-2; D is uncertain. V was pared by 3 bases and J by 3 bases, with 5 bases between. CDR1 is MNHNS, CDR2 SASEGT, per germline. The CDR3 covers 12 residues. In DNA, the CDR3 is TGTGCCAGCAGTGATCGAGACTATGGCTACACCTTC. It codes for CASSDRDYGYTF.

The V call is TRBV9, the J call TRBJ2-2, with a tentative D call TRBD2 (5 bases). Trimming left V 3 bases short and J 7 bases short, with 13 bases between. The CDR3 spans 14 residues. In germline, CDR1 is SGDLS, CDR2 YYNGEE. The CDR3 nucleotides are TGTGCCAGCAGCGAGCTAGCAACTGACGGGGAGCTGTTTTTT. Translated, it gives CASSELATDGELFF. Complete variable domain (other parts from reference TRBV9 and TRBJ2-2): DSGVTQTPKHLITATGQRVTLRCSPRSGDLSVYWYQQSLDQGLQFLIQYYNGEERAKGNILERFSAQQFPDLHSELNLSSLELGDSALYFCASSELATDGELFFGEGSRLTVL.

This chain uses TRBV2 with TRBJ2-6; maybe TRBD2 (7 bases). Germline V gene sequence: CDR1 SNHLY, CDR2 FYNNEI. The germline V and J ends were trimmed by 9 bases and 0 bases, with 9 bases remaining between them. This CDR3 contains 14 residues. The CDR3 spells CARGGGSGANVLTF. The DNA of the CDR3 is TGTGCCAGAGGGGGGGGCTCTGGGGCCAACGTCCTGACTTTC. Looking up the rest from reference TRBV2 and TRBJ2-6 gives the full variable domain: EPEVTQTPSHQVTQMGQEVILRCVPISNHLYFYWYRQILGQKVEFLVSFYNNEISEKSEIFDDQFSVERPDGSNFTLKIRSTKLEDSAMYFCARGGGSGANVLTFGAGSRLTVL.

In this sample, this clone turned up once. Different DNA sequences within this sample yield the same CDR3. The rearrangement joins TRBV7-9 to TRBJ1-2; a weak D match, TRBD1 (5 bases). The CDR3 loop spans 13 amino acids. The germline V and J ends were trimmed by 5 bases and 5 bases, with 12 bases remaining between them. Germline CDR1 and CDR2: SEHNR and FQNEAQ (reference sequence). CDR3 sequence (DNA): TGTGCCAGCAGCCCCGGACAAGCTTATGGCTACACCTTC. Translated, it gives CASSPGQAYGYTF.

V and J are TRBV4-1 and TRBJ2-1; TRBD1 matches 7 bases. The CDR3 loop spans 15 amino acids. The V and J ends lost 0 bases and 6 bases, in that order; junction bases with no gene match: 5. Germline CDR1 MGHRA, CDR2 YSYEKL. Here the CDR3 reads CASSQDRAGGNEQFF. The DNA for the CDR3 is TGCGCCAGCAGCCAAGATAGGGCAGGGGGCAATGAGCAGTTCTTC.

The chain employs TRBV7-2 and TRBJ1-1; 12 bases map to TRBD1. Germline CDR1 reads SGHTA; CDR2 reads FQGNSA. The CDR3 is 19 amino acids. The V gene end was trimmed by 2 bases and the J gene end by 9 bases; junction bases not matched to a gene: 19. CDR3 amino acids: CASSLRGGPGQGASGKAFF. The CDR3 DNA reads as TGTGCCAGCAGCTTACGCGGGGGACCGGGACAGGGGGCCTCGGGGAAAGCTTTCTTT.

The sample holds one count of this clone. The chain combines TRBV10-3 with TRBJ2-5, with D perhaps matching TRBD1 (6 bases). The V end lost 5 bases, the J end lost 5 bases, and 15 bases lay between the germline ends. The germline V gene encodes CDR1 ENHRY and CDR2 SYGVKD. The CDR3 consists of 14 residues. The CDR3 coding sequence is TGTGCCATCAGTTCGGCGGGCAGGGGTGAGACCCAGTACTTC. Protein: CAISSAGRGETQYF.